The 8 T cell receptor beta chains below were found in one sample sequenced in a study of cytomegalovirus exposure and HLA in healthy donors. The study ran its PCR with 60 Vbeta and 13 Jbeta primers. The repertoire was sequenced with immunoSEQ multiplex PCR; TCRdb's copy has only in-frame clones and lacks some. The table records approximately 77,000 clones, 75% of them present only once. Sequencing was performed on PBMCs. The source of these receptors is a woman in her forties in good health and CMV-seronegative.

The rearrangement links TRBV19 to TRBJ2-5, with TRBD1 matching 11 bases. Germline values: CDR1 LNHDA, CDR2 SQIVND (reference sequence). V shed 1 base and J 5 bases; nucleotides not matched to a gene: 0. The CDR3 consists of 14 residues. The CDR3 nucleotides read TGTGCCAGTAGTATAGGGACAGGGGGCGAGACCCAGTACTTC. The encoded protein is CASSIGTGGETQYF.

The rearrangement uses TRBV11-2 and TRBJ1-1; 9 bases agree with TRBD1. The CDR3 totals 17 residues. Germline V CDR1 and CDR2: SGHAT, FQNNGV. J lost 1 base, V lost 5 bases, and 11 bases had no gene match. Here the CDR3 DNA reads TGTGCCAGCAGCCGCTGGGACAGGGAAGACCGGAACACTGAAGCTTTCTTT. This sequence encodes CASSRWDREDRNTEAFF.

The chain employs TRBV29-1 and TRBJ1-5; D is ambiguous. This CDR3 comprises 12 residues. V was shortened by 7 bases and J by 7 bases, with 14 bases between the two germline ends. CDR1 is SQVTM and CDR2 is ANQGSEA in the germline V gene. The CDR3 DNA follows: TGCAGCGCCGCAGACCCCGGGCAGCCCCAGCATTTT. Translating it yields CSAADPGQPQHF.

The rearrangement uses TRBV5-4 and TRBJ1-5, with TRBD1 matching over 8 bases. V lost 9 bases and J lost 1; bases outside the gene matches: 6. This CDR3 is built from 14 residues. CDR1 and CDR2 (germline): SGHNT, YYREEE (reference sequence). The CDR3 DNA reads TGTGCCACCTCGGACAGGGTGAGCAATCAGCCCCAGCATTTT. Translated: CATSDRVSNQPQHF. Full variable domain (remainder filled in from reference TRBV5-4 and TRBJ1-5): ETGVTQSPTHLIKTRGQQVTLRCSSQSGHNTVSWYQQALGQGPQFIFQYYREEENGRGNFPPRFSGLQFPNYSSELNVNALELDDSALYLCATSDRVSNQPQHFGDGTRLSIL.

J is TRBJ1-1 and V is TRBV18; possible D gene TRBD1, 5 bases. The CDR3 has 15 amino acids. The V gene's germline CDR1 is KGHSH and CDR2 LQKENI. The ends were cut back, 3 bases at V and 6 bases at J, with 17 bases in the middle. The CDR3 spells CASSPLGVGGAEAFF. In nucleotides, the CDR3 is TGTGCCAGCTCACCGCTAGGGGTTGGGGGGGCTGAAGCTTTCTTT. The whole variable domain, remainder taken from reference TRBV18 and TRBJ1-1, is NAGVMQNPRHLVRRRGQEARLRCSPMKGHSHVYWYRQLPEEGLKFMVYLQKENIIDESGMPKERFSAEFPKEGPSILRIQQVVRGDSAAYFCASSPLGVGGAEAFFGQGTRLTVV.

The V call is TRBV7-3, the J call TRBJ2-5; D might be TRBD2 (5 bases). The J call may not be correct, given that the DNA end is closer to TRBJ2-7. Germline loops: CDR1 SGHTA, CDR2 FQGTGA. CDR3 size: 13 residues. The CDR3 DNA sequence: TGTGCCAGCAGCCCTCTGGACTCCGCCGAGCAGTACTTC. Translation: CASSPLDSAEQYF.

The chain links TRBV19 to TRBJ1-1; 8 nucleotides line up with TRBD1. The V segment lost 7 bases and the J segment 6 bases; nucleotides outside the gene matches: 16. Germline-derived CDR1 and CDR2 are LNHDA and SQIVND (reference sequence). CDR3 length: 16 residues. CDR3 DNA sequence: TGTGCCAGTACGGAGAAAAGGACAGGGTATCTCGCTGAAGCTTTCTTT. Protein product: CASTEKRTGYLAEAFF. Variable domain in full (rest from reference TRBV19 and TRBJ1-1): DGGITQSPKYLFRKEGQNVTLSCEQNLNHDAMYWYRQDPGQGLRLIYYSQIVNDFQKGDIAEGYSVSREKKESFPLTVTSAQKNPTAFYLCASTEKRTGYLAEAFFGQGTRLTVV.

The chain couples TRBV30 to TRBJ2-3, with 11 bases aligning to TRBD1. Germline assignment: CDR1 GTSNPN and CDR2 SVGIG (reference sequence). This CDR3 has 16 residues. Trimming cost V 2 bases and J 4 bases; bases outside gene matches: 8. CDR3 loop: CAWSSGQGASSDTQYF. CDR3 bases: TGTGCCTGGAGTTCTGGACAGGGGGCCTCTTCAGATACGCAGTATTTT. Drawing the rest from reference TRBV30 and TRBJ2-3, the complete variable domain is SQTIHQWPATLVQPVGSPLSLECTVEGTSNPNLYWYRQAAGRGLQLLFYSVGIGQISSEVPQNLSASRPQDRQFILSSKKLLLSDSGFYLCAWSSGQGASSDTQYFGPGTRLTVL.